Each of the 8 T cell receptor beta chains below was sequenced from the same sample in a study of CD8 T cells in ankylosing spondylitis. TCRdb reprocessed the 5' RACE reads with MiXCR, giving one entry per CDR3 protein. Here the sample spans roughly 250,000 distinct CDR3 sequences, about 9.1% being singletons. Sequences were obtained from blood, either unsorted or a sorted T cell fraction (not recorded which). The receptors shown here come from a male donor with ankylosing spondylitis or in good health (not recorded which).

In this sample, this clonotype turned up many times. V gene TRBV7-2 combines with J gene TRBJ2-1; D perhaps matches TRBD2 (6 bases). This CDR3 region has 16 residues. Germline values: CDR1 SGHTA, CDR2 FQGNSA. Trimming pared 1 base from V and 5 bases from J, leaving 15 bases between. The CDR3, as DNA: TGTGCCAGCAGCTTAGACTCACTAGCCAACAACAATGAGCAGTTCTTC. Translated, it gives CASSLDSLANNNEQFF.

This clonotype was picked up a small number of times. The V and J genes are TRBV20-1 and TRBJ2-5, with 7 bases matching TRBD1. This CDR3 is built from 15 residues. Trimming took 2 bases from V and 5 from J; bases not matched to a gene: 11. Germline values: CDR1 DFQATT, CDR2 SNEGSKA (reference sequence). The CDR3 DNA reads TGCAGTGCTAGACTGATTACAGGGGCGTACGAGACCCAGTACTTC. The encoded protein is CSARLITGAYETQYF.

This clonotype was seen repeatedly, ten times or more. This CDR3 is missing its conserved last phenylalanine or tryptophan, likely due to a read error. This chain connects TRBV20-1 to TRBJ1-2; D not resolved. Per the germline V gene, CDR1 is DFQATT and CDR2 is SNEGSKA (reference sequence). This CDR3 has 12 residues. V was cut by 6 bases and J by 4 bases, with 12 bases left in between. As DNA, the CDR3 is TGCAGTGCGGCCGGCGAGATCTATGGCTACACCTCC. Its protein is CSAAGEIYGYTS.

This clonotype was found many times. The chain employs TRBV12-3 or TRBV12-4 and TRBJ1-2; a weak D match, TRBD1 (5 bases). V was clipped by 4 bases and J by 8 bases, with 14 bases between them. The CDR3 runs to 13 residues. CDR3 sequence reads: CASSSGDFEGYTF. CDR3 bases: TGTGCCAGCAGTTCGGGGGACTTCGAGGGCTACACCTTC.

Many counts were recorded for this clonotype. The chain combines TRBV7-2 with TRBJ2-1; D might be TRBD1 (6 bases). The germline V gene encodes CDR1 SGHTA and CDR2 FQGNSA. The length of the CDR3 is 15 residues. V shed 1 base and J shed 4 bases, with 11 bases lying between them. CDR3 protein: CASSLVGAVYNEQFF. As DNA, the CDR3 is TGTGCCAGCAGCTTAGTGGGGGCCGTTTACAATGAGCAGTTCTTC.

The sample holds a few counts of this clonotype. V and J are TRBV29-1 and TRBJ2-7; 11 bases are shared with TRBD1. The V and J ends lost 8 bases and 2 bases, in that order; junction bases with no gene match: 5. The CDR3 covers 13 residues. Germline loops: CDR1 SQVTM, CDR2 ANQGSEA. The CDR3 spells CSTTGQGAYEQYF. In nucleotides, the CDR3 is TGCAGCACCACGGGACAGGGGGCCTACGAGCAGTACTTC.

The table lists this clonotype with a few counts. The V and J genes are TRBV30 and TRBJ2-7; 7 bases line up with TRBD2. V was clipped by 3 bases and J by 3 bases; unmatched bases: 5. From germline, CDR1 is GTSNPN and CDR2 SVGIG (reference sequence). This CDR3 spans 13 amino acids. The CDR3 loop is CAWSGGTNYEQYF. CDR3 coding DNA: TGTGCCTGGAGCGGGGGGACTAACTACGAGCAGTACTTC.

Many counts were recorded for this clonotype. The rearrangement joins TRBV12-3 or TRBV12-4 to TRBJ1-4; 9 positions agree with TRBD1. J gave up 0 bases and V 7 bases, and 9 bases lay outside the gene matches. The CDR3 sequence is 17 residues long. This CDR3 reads CASTRDRAFATNEKLFF. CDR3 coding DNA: TGTGCCAGCACCCGGGACAGGGCGTTTGCAACTAATGAAAAACTGTTTTTT.